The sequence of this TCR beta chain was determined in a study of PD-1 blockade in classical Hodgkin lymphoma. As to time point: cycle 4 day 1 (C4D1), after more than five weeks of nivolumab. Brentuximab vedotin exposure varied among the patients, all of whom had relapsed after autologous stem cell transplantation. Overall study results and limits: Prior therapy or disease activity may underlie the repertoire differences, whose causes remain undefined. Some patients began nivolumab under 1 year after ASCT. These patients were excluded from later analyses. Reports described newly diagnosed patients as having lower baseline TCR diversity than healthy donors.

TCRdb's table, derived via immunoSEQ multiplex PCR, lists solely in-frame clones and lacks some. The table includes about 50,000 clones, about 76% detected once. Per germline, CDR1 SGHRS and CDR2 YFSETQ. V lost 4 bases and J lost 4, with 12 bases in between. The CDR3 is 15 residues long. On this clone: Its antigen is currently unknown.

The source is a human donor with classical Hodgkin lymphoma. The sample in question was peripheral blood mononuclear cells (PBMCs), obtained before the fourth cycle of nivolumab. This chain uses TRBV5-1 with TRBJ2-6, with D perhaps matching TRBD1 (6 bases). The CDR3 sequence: CASSPGTTGANVLTF. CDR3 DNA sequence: TGCGCCAGCAGCCCCGGGACAACCGGGGCCAACGTCCTGACTTTC.